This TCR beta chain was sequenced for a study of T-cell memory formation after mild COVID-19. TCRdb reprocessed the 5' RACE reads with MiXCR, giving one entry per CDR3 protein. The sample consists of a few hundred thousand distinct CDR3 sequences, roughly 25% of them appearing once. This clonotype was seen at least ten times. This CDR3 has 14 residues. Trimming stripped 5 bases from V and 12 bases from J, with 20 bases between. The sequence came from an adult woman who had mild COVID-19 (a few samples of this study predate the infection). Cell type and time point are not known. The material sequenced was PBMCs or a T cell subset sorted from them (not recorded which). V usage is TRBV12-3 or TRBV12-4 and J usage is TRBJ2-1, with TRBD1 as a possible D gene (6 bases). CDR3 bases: TGTGCCAGCAGTCCTCTACGGCGGTTACAGGGGCAGTTCTTC. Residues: CASSPLRRLQGQFF.